This T cell receptor (beta chain) was obtained from a study of cytomegalovirus exposure and HLA in healthy donors. Study findings and constraints: Whilst most TCR sequences proved rare, a subset of public TCRs occurred across many donors. An analysis done earlier found most TCR beta V segments productive about 87% or about 30% of the time. A later analysis showed HLA-associated TCR beta chains outstripping equally common others in clonal expansion.

The V segment lost 1 base and the J segment 6 bases; nucleotides outside the gene matches: 5. Germline CDR1 and CDR2: SGHVS and FQNEAQ. This CDR3 is built from 14 residues. Details on this clone: Its matching antigen is unknown.

60 Vbeta and 13 Jbeta primers were used in PCR. TCRdb's copy holds only in-frame clones and misses some; the assay was immunoSEQ multiplex PCR. Among around 120,000 clones, roughly three fifths were seen once, and the ten largest hold about 9%. V and J are TRBV7-8 and TRBJ1-2; 7 bases align to TRBD1. Sequencing input: PBMCs. The clonotype originates from a man between 40 and 49 years old in good health and CMV-seropositive. DNA of the CDR3: TGTGCCAGCAGCTTAGACCTACAGGGGAATGGCTACACCTTC. Translated, it gives CASSLDLQGNGYTF.